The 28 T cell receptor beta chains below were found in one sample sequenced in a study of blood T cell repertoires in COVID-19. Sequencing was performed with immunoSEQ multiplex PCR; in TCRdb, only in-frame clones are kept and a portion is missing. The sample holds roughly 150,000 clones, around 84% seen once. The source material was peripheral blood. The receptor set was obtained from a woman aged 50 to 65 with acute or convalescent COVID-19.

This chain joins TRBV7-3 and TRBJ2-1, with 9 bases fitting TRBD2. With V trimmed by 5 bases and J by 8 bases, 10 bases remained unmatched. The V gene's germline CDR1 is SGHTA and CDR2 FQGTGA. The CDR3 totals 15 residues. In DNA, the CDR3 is TGTGCCAGCAGCGAAGCGGGGGGACAATTCCATGAGCAGTTCTTC. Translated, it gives CASSEAGGQFHEQFF.

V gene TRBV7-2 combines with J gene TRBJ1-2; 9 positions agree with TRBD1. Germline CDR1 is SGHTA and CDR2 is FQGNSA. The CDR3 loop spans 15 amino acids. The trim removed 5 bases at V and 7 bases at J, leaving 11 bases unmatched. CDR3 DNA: TGTGCCAGCAGCGGGCCGATACAGGGGGCGTTTGGCTACACCTTC. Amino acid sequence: CASSGPIQGAFGYTF. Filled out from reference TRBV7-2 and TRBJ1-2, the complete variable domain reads GAGVSQSPSNKVTEKGKDVELRCDPISGHTALYWYRQSLGQGLEFLIYFQGNSAPDKSGLPSDRFSAERTGGSVSTLTIQRTQQEDSAVYLCASSGPIQGAFGYTFGSGTRLTVV.

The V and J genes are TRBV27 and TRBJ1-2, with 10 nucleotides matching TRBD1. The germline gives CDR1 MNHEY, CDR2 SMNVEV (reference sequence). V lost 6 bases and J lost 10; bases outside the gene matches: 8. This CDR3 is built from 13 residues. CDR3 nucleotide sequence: TGTGCCAGCAGGAAGGACAGGGGGAGGACCTACACCTTC. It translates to CASRKDRGRTYTF.

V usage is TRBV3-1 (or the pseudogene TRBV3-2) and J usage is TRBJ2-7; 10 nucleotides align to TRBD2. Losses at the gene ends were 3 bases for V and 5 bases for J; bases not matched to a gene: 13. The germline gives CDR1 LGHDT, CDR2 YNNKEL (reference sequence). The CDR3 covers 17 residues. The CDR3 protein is CASSHPAEAGGFHEQYF. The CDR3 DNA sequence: TGTGCCAGCAGCCACCCAGCAGAAGCGGGAGGGTTCCACGAGCAGTACTTC.

CDR3 in DNA: TGTGCCAGCAGTCGGGACTTAACCTATGGCTACACCTTC. Translating it yields CASSRDLTYGYTF. The chain employs TRBV7-9 and TRBJ1-2; perhaps TRBD1 as D (5 bases). Germline CDR1 SEHNR, CDR2 FQNEAQ (reference sequence). The CDR3 runs 13 residues. The V gene lost 6 bases and the J gene lost 4 bases, with 12 bases spanning the gap.

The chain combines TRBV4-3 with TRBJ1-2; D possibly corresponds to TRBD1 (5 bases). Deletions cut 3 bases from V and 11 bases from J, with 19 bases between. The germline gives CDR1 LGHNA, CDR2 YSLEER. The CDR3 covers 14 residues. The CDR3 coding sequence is TGCGCCAGCAGCCACGATCGGAGGGGTTCAAGGTACACCTTC. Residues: CASSHDRRGSRYTF.

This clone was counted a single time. Here the CDR3 reads CASSLRQGADGELFF. CDR3 nucleotide sequence: TGTGCCAGCTCACTTCGACAGGGGGCGGACGGGGAGCTGTTTTTT. The V and J genes are TRBV18 and TRBJ2-2, with 10 bases lining up with TRBD1. The CDR3 has 15 residues. Per germline, CDR1 KGHSH and CDR2 LQKENI. V lost 4 bases and J lost 7; bases outside the gene matches: 6.

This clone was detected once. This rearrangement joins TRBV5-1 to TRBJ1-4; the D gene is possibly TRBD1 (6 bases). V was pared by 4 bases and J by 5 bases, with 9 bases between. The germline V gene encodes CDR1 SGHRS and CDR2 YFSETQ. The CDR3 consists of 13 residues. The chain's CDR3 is CASSLGTNEKLFF. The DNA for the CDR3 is TGCGCCAGCAGCCTGGGGACAAATGAAAAACTGTTTTTT.

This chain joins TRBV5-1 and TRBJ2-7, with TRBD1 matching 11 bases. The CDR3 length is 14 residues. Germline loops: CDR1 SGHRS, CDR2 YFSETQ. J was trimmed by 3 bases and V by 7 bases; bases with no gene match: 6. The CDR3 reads CASVPGTGGYEQYF. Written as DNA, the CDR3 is TGCGCCAGCGTACCCGGGACAGGGGGCTACGAGCAGTACTTC.

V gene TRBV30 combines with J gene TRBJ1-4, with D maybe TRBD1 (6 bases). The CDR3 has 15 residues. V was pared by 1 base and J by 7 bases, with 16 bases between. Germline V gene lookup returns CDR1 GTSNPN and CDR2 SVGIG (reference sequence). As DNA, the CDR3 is TGTGCCTGGAGTGAACAGGGATCCTGGGGTGAAAAACTGTTTTTT. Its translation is CAWSEQGSWGEKLFF.

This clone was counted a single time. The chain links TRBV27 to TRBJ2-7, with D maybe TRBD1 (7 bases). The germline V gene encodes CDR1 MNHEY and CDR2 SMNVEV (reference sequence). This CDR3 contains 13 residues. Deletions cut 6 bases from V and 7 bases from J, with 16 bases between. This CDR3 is CASRDTGAGEQYF. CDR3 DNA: TGTGCCAGCAGGGATACAGGGGCGGGGGAGCAGTACTTC.

CDR3 loop: CASYNSGLYEQYF. CDR3 sequence (DNA): TGTGCCAGCTACAACAGCGGGTTGTACGAGCAGTACTTC. V usage is TRBV27 and J usage is TRBJ2-7; D is possibly TRBD2 (6 bases). In germline, CDR1 is MNHEY, CDR2 SMNVEV (reference sequence). Trimming removed 8 bases at V and 4 bases at J, with 15 bases between. This CDR3 contains 13 residues.

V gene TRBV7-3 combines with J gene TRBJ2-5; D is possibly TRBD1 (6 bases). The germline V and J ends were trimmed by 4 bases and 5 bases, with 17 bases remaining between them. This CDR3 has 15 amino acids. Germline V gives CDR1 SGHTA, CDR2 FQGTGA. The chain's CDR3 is CASSSQGLPLETQYF. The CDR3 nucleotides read TGTGCCAGCAGCTCCCAGGGGCTTCCCTTGGAGACCCAGTACTTC.

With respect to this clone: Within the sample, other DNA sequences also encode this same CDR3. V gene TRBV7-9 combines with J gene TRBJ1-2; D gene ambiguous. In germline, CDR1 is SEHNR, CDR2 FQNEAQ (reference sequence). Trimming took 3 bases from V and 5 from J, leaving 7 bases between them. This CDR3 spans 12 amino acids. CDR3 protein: CASSFRAYGYTF. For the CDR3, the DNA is TGTGCCAGCAGCTTTAGAGCATATGGCTACACCTTC.

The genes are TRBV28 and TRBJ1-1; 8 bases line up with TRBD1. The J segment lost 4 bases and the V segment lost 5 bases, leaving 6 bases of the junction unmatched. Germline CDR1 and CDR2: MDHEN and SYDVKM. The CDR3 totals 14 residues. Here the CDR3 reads CASSQTGGSTEAFF. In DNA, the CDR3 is TGTGCCAGCAGTCAAACAGGGGGGAGCACTGAAGCTTTCTTT.

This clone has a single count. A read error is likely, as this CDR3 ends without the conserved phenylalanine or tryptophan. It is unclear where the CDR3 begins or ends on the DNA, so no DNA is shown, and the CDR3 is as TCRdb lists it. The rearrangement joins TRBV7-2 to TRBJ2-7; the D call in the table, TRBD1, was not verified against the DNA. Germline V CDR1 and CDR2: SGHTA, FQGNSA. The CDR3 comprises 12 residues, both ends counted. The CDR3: CASSFGQGPFYL.

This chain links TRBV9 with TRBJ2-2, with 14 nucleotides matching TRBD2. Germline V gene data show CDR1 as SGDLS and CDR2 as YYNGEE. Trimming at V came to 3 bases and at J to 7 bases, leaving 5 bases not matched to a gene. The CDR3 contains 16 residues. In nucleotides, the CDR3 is TGTGCCAGCAGCGCGTGGACTAGCGGGGGGAGCGGGGAGCTGTTTTTT. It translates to CASSAWTSGGSGELFF.

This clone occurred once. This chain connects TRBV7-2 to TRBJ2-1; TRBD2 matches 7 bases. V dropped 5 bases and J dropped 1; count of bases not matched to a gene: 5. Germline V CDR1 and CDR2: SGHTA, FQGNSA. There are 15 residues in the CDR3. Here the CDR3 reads CASSSRDYSYNEQFF. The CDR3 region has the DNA TGTGCCAGCAGCAGTCGGGACTATTCCTACAATGAGCAGTTCTTC.

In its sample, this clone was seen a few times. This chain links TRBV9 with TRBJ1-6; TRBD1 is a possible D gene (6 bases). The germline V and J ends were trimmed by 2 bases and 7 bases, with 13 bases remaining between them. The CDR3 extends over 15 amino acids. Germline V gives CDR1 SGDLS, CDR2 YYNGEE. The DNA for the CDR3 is TGTGCCAGCAGCGTGCAGGGGCAGGGAAATTCACCCCTCCACTTT. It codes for CASSVQGQGNSPLHF.

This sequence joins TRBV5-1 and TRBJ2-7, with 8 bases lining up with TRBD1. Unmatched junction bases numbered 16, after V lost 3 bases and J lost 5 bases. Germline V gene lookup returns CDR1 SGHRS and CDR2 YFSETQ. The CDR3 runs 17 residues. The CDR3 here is CASSSRRTGKLTDEQYF. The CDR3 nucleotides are TGCGCCAGCAGCTCACGACGGACAGGGAAATTAACCGACGAGCAGTACTTC.

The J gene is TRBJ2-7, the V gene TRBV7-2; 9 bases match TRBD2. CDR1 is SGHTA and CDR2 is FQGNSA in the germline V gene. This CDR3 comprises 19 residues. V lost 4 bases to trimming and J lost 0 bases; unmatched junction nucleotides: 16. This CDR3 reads CASSSRGSGSTYSSYEQYF. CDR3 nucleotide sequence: TGTGCCAGCAGCTCCCGCGGTAGCGGGAGCACCTACTCCTCCTACGAGCAGTACTTC.

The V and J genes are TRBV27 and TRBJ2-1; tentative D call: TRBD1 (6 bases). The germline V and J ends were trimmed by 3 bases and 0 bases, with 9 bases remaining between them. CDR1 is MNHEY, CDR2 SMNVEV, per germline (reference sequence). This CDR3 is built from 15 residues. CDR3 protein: CASSFEGVSYNEQFF. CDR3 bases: TGTGCCAGCAGTTTTGAGGGGGTCTCCTACAATGAGCAGTTCTTC.

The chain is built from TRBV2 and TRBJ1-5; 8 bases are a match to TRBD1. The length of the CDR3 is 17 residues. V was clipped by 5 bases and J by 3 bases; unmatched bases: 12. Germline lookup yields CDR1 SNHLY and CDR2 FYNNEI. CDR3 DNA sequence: TGTGCCAGCAGTCAGCCCGTTGGGACAGGCGCCAATCAGCCCCAGCATTTT. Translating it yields CASSQPVGTGANQPQHF. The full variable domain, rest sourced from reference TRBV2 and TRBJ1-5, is EPEVTQTPSHQVTQMGQEVILRCVPISNHLYFYWYRQILGQKVEFLVSFYNNEISEKSEIFDDQFSVERPDGSNFTLKIRSTKLEDSAMYFCASSQPVGTGANQPQHFGDGTRLSIL.

The CDR3 coding sequence is TGTGCCAGCAGCGGGGCGGGGGTCGGAAACACCATATATTTT. Protein sequence: CASSGAGVGNTIYF. The chain is built from TRBV9 and TRBJ1-3; a weak D match, TRBD1 (5 bases). This CDR3 region has 14 residues. V gave up 3 bases and J gave up 4 bases, with 11 bases separating them. Germline CDR1 SGDLS, CDR2 YYNGEE.

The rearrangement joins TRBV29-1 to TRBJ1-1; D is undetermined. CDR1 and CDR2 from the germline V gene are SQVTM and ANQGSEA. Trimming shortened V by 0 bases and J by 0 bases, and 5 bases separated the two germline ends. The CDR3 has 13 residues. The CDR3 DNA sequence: TGCAGCGTTGAAGAGACTCTGAACACTGAAGCTTTCTTT. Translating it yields CSVEETLNTEAFF.

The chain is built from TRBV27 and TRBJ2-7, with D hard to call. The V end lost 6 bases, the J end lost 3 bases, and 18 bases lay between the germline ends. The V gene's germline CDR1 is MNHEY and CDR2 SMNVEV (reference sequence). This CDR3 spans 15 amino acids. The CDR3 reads CASSPSGFYNYEQYF. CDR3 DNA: TGTGCCAGCAGCCCCTCGGGTTTTTACAACTACGAGCAGTACTTC.

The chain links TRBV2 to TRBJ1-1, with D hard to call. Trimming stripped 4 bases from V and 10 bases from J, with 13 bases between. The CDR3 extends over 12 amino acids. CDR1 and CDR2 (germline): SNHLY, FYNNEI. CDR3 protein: CASSGSWAGAFF. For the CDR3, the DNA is TGTGCCAGCAGTGGGTCCTGGGCAGGAGCTTTCTTT.

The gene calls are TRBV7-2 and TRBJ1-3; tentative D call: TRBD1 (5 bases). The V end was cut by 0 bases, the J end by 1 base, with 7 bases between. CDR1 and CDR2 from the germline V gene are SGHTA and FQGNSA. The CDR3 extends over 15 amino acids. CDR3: CASSLAAGSGNTIYF. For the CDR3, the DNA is TGTGCCAGCAGCTTAGCAGCAGGGTCTGGAAACACCATATATTTT.